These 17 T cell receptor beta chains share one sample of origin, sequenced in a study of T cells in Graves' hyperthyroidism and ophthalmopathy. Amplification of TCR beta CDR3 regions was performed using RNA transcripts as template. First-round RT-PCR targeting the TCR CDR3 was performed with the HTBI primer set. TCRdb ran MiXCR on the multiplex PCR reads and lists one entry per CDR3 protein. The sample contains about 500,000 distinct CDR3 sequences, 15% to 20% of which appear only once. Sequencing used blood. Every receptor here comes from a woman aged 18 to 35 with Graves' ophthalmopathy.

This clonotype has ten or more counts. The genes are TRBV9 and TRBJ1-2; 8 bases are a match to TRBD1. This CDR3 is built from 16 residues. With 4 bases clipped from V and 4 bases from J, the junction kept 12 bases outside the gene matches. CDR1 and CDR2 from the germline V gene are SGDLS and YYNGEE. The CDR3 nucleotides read TGTGCCAGCAGCTCCGGACAGGGAGGAAGAAGCTATGGCTACACCTTC. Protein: CASSSGQGGRSYGYTF.

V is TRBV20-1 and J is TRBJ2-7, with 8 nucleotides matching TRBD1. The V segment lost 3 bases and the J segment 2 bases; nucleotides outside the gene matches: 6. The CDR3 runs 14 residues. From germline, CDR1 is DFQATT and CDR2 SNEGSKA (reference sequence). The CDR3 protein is CSASLSGGTYEQYF. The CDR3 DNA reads TGCAGTGCTAGCCTATCAGGGGGCACCTACGAGCAGTACTTC.

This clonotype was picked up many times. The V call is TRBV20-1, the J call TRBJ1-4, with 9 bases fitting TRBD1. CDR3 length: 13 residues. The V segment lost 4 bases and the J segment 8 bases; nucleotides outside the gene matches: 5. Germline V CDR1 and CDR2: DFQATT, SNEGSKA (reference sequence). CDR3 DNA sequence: TGCAGTGCTACCAGACAGGGGGACGAAAAACTGTTTTTT. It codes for CSATRQGDEKLFF.

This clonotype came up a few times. The CDR3 region has the DNA TGCGCCAGCAGCCAAGAAATCGCCCTAGCAGCCTACAATGAGCAGTTCTTC. It yields the protein CASSQEIALAAYNEQFF. This chain connects TRBV4-3 to TRBJ2-1; a possible D gene is TRBD2 (5 bases). The length of the CDR3 is 17 residues. V was trimmed by 0 bases and J by 2 bases, leaving 14 bases between them. Per germline, CDR1 LGHNA and CDR2 YSLEER.

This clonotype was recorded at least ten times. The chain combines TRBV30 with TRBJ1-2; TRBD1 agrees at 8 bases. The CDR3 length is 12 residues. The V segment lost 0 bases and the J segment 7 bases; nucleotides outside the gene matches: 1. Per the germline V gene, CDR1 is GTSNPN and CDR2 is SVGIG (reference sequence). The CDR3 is CAWSVTGGGYTF. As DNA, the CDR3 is TGTGCCTGGAGTGTAACAGGGGGTGGCTACACCTTC.

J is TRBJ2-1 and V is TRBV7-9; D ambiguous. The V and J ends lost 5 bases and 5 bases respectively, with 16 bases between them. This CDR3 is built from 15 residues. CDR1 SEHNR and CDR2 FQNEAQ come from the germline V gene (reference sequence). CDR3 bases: TGTGCCAGCAGCACGAACCGAGGAAAGGACAATGAGCAGTTCTTC. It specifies CASSTNRGKDNEQFF.

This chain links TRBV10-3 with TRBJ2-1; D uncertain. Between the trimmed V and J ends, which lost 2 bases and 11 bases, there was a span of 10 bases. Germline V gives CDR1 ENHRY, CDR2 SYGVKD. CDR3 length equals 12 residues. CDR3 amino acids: CAISEGVYKQFF. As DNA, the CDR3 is TGTGCCATCAGTGAGGGGGTATACAAGCAGTTCTTC.

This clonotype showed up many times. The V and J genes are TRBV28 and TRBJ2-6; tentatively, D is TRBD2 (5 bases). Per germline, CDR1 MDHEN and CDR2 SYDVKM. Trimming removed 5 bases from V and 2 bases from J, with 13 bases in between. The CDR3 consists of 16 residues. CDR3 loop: CASSLSTGTGANVLTF. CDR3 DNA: TGTGCCAGCAGTCTATCCACCGGGACTGGGGCCAACGTCCTGACTTTC.

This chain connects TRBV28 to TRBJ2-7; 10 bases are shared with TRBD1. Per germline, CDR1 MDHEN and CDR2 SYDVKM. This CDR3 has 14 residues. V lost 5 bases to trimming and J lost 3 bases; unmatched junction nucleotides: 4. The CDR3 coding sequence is TGTGCCAGCAGTATGTGGACAGGGGGCTACGAGCAGTACTTC. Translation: CASSMWTGGYEQYF.

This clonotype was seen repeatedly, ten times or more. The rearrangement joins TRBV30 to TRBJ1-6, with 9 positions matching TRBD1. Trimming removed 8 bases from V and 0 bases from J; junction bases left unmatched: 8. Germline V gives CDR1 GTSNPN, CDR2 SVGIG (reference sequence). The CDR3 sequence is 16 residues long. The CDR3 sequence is CAGKGTGNSYNSPLHF. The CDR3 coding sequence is TGTGCCGGGAAGGGGACAGGGAACTCCTATAATTCACCCCTCCACTTT.

This CDR3 reads CASSQVGGQGRNTEAFF. The CDR3 DNA reads as TGCGCCAGCAGCCAAGTCGGAGGGCAGGGCCGGAACACTGAAGCTTTCTTT. The V and J genes are TRBV4-3 and TRBJ1-1, with D perhaps matching TRBD1 (5 bases). Germline V CDR1 and CDR2: LGHNA, YSLEER. The CDR3 runs 17 residues. Trimming removed 1 base from V and 1 base from J, with 16 bases in between.

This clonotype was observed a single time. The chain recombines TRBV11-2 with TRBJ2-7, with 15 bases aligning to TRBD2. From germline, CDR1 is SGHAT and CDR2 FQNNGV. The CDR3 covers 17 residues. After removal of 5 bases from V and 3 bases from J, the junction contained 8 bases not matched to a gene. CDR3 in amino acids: CASSQGLAGGGVYEQYF. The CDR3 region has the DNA TGTGCCAGCAGCCAGGGACTAGCGGGAGGCGGGGTCTACGAGCAGTACTTC.

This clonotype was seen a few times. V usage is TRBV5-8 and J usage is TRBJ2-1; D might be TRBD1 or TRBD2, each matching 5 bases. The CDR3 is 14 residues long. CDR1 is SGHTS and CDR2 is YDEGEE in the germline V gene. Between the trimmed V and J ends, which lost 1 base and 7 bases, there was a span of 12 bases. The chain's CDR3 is CASSLYEGWNEQFF. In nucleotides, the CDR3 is TGTGCCAGCAGCTTGTATGAGGGGTGGAATGAGCAGTTCTTC.

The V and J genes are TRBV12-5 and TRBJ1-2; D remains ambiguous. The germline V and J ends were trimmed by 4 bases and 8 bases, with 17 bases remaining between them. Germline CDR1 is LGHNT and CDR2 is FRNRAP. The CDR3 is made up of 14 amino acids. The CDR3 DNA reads TGTGCTAGTGGTTCGGCGACCGAAACTTTGGGCTACACCTTC. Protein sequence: CASGSATETLGYTF.

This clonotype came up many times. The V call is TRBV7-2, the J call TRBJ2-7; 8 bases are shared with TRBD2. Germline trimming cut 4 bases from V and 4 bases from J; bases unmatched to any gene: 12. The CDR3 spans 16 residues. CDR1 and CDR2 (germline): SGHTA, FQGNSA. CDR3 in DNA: TGTGCCAGCAGCTCCACGGCCGCCGGGGGGGTTTACGAGCAGTACTTC. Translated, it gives CASSSTAAGGVYEQYF.

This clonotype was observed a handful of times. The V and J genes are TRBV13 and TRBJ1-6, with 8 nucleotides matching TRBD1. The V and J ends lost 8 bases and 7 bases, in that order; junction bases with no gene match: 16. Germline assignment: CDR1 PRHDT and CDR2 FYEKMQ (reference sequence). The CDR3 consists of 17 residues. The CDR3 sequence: CASLARAQGVGNSPLHF. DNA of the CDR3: TGTGCCAGCTTAGCTCGGGCACAGGGGGTCGGAAATTCACCCCTCCACTTT.

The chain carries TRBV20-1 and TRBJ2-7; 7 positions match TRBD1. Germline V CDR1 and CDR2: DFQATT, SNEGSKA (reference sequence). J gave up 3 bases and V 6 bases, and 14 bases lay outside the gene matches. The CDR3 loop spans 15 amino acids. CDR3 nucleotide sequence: TGCAGTGCCCCCAACCTATACCACAGGGGCTACGAGCAGTACTTC. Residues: CSAPNLYHRGYEQYF.